The rows below give T cell receptor beta chains drawn from one sample of a study of graft-versus-host responses after intestinal transplantation. Sequencing used immunoSEQ multiplex PCR; TCRdb keeps in-frame clones, though not all of them. This table has around 21,000 clones, around 33% appearing once. Sequenced here: alloreactive CD4+ T cells from a mixed lymphocyte reaction culture, sampled before transplantation. These receptors came from a human patient who was an organ donor for intestinal transplantation. Both conserved end residues are part of each CDR3. Fields, in order: V gene, J gene, D gene, clone size, CDR3 DNA, CDR3 protein. A D gene is named only where the DNA matches it firmly. Size values are once, few and many counts, or a class for expanded clones, and some rows have none.

TRBV4-2	TRBJ1-1	-	-	TGTGCCAGCAGCCAAGAGATGGATAGGGGACTAAATGGGGTAGCTTTCTTT	CASSQEMDRGLNGVAFF
TRBV5-1	TRBJ2-7	-	-	TGCGCCAGCAGCTTGGCCCAGGACAGCATCTACGAGCAGTACTTC	CASSLAQDSIYEQYF
TRBV9	TRBJ2-7	TRBD1	-	TGTGCCAGCAGTGGCGGACAGGGTTCCTACGAGCAGTACTTC	CASSGGQGSYEQYF
TRBV6-6	TRBJ2-2	-	-	TGTGCCAGCAGTTACGGGGTCGGAAACACCGGGGAGCTGTTTTTT	CASSYGVGNTGELFF
TRBV5-4	TRBJ2-7	-	medium-sized	TGTGCCAGCAGCTTTCACAGCTACGAGCAGTACTTC	CASSFHSYEQYF
TRBV16	TRBJ1-5	-	-	TGTGCCAGCAGCCAACAGCTGTCAGGGTTGATCAATCAGCCCCAGCATTTT	CASSQQLSGLINQPQHF
TRBV11-2	TRBJ2-5	-	few	TGTGCCAGCAGCTTCTCCCTACCAGAGACCCAGTACTTC	CASSFSLPETQYF
TRBV11-2	TRBJ2-1	-	few	TGTGCCAGCAGCTACTTTACAGGTGGGAATGAGCAGTTCTTC	CASSYFTGGNEQFF
TRBV7-9	TRBJ2-3	-	-	TGTGCCAGCAGCTTCCGGAGGGGGGGCACAGATACGCAGTATTTT	CASSFRRGGTDTQYF
TRBV7-6	TRBJ2-3	-	-	TGTGCCAGCAGCTTCGGTTCGGACCTGAGCACAGATACGCAGTATTTT	CASSFGSDLSTDTQYF
TRBV5-6	TRBJ1-1	TRBD1	-	TGTGCCAGCAGCCCCTTACAGGGGGTGAACACTGAAGCTTTCTTT	CASSPLQGVNTEAFF
TRBV6-5	TRBJ2-7	-	few	TGTGCCAGCAGTTACCACCCTAGCAGCTACGAGCAGTACTTC	CASSYHPSSYEQYF
TRBV7-2	TRBJ2-7	-	few	TGTGCCAGCAGCTTCACAGGGAGGCAGTACTTC	CASSFTGRQYF
TRBV6-1	TRBJ2-7	-	few	TGTGCCACGGAGGGGCTTTCAGGAAGATACGAGCAGTACTTC	CATEGLSGRYEQYF
TRBV5-6	TRBJ2-6	-	-	TGTGCCAGCAGTCCTGCCGGGGCCAACGTCCTGACTTTC	CASSPAGANVLTF
TRBV6-5	TRBJ2-7	-	-	TGTGCCAGCAGTCACATAGGGGGGGAGCAGTACTTC	CASSHIGGEQYF
TRBV29-1	TRBJ1-4	-	few	TGCAGCGTTACAGACAGCGGTGGGACTAATGAAAAACTGTTTTTT	CSVTDSGGTNEKLFF
TRBV19	TRBJ2-5	TRBD1	medium-sized	TGTGCCAGAAGGACAGGGCGGGAGACCCAGTACTTC	CARRTGRETQYF
TRBV29-1	TRBJ2-7	-	-	TGCAGCGTTGAAGTTGGGGCACTCGAGCAGTACTTC	CSVEVGALEQYF
TRBV2	TRBJ2-3	TRBD1	few	TGTGCCAGCAGTGATCTAGGACAGGGCACAGATACGCAGTATTTT	CASSDLGQGTDTQYF
TRBV7-6	TRBJ2-3	-	-	TGTGCCAGCAGCTTAATGACCAGCACAGATACGCAGTATTTT	CASSLMTSTDTQYF
TRBV11-2	TRBJ1-4	-	-	TGTGCCAGCAGCTTAGTGTCGGGGGCCGAGGGTGAAAAACTGTTTTTT	CASSLVSGAEGEKLFF
TRBV5-5	TRBJ1-5	-	-	TGTGCCAGCAGCTTGTCTGGTCAGCCCCAGCATTTT	CASSLSGQPQHF
TRBV23-1	TRBJ1-2	-	-	TGCGCCAGCAGTAGAGAGAAGATACGCAGAAAGACCTATGGCTACACCTTC	CASSREKIRRKTYGYTF
TRBV28	TRBJ2-5	TRBD1	-	TGTGCCAGCAGTCGGGACAGACCAGTCCAAGAGACCCAGTACTTC	CASSRDRPVQETQYF
TRBV4-2	TRBJ2-5	-	once	TGTGCCAGCAGCCAGCTCCCTTCGGGGGAGACCCAGTACTTC	CASSQLPSGETQYF
TRBV6-5	TRBJ1-3	TRBD1	-	TGTGCCAGCAGTGGACAGGGTTCTGGAAACACCATATATTTT	CASSGQGSGNTIYF
TRBV9	TRBJ2-7	-	-	TGTGCCAGCAGCGACAACTACGAGCAGTACTTC	CASSDNYEQYF
TRBV6-6	TRBJ1-1	TRBD1	-	TGTGCCAGCAATAGTCCTTGGCAGGGGGGAACTGAAGCTTTCTTT	CASNSPWQGGTEAFF
TRBV4-3	TRBJ1-1	-	once	TGCGCCAGCAGCCAAATTTCGGAAACTGAAGCTTTCTTT	CASSQISETEAFF
TRBV9	TRBJ2-5	TRBD1	few	TGTGCAAAGAAATGGGATTCCAGGCCCGGGACAGGGGAGACCCAGTACTTC	CAKKWDSRPGTGETQYF
TRBV5-5	TRBJ2-4	-	-	TGTGCCAGCAGCTTGTGGGGGATTGGGAACATTCAGTACTTC	CASSLWGIGNIQYF
TRBV18	TRBJ1-1	-	-	TGTGCCAGCTCACCAAGAGAGGAAATGAACACTGAAGCTTTCTTT	CASSPREEMNTEAFF
TRBV29-1	TRBJ2-7	-	-	TGCGGCGTTGTGCCAGGCCCTCCCTACGAGCAGTACTTC	CGVVPGPPYEQYF
TRBV5-4	TRBJ1-5	-	-	TGTGCCAGCAGCTTGGCCGGGGAACAGCCCCAGCATTTT	CASSLAGEQPQHF
TRBV29-1	TRBJ2-3	TRBD2	-	TGCAGCGGTTTAGCGGGATCGGGCACAGATACGCAGTATTTT	CSGLAGSGTDTQYF
TRBV9	TRBJ2-7	TRBD2	few	TGTGCCAGCAGCGTAGTGACTAGCGGGATCCACGAGCAGTACTTC	CASSVVTSGIHEQYF
TRBV5-5	TRBJ2-7	TRBD2	-	TGTGCCACCCCACGGGGGGAAATCTGCGACGAGCAGTACTTC	CATPRGEICDEQYF
TRBV5-4	TRBJ2-2	-	few	-	CASVWGAGAVF
TRBV30	TRBJ1-1	-	-	TGTGCCTGGAGTGTAATAACCCTTCCAGTTGAAGCTTTCTTT	CAWSVITLPVEAFF
TRBV6-1	TRBJ1-1	TRBD1	-	TGTGCCAGCAGCCTACACGGCACAGGGGAGACTGAAGCTTTCTTT	CASSLHGTGETEAFF
TRBV27	TRBJ1-2	-	-	TGTGCCAGCAGTTTATCAGGGGCGGGCGGCTACACCTTC	CASSLSGAGGYTF
TRBV5-1	TRBJ2-7	TRBD2	-	TGCGCCAGCAGCCCGACTAGCGGGAGCGACGAGCAGTACTTC	CASSPTSGSDEQYF
TRBV5-1	TRBJ1-2	-	-	TGCGCCAGCAGCTTGGTTGGGTTGTGGGGCTACACCTTC	CASSLVGLWGYTF
TRBV9	TRBJ2-2	-	-	TGTGCCAGCAGCGTAGAGGGTGTAGGTAGGGGCGCGAACACCGGGGAGCTGTTTTTT	CASSVEGVGRGANTGELFF
TRBV6-6	TRBJ2-1	-	-	TGTGCCAGCAGTTACGGGGATGAGCAGTTCTTC	CASSYGDEQFF
TRBV2	TRBJ2-5	TRBD1	-	TGTGCCAGCAGTAGACAGGGGGCACCGGAGACCCAGTACTTC	CASSRQGAPETQYF
TRBV6-6	TRBJ2-7	TRBD1	-	TGTGCCAGCAGTTGGGACAGGGGTACCTACGAGCAGTACTTC	CASSWDRGTYEQYF
TRBV11-1	TRBJ2-7	-	-	TGTGCCAGCAGCGTTAATATCGGGGCCAGCTACGAGCAGTACTTC	CASSVNIGASYEQYF
TRBV5-4	TRBJ2-3	TRBD1	-	TGTGCCAGCAGCTCCCCCGGGACAGGCACAGATACGCAGTATTTT	CASSSPGTGTDTQYF
TRBV5-8	TRBJ1-5	-	medium-sized	TGTGCCAGCAGCTTTCAGGGCGATCAGCCCCAGCATTTT	CASSFQGDQPQHF